These T cell receptor beta chains were read from a single sample in a study of neoadjuvant anti-PD-1 for oral cavity cancer. Measured with immunoSEQ multiplex PCR; TCRdb has only the in-frame clones, and not every one. The sample includes 12,000 to 15,000 clones, around 70% of them seen just once. The material was PBMCs, obtained before nivolumab (anti-PD-1) treatment. Receptor source: a person aged 35-79 years with oral cavity squamous cell carcinoma. CDR3s include the opening cysteine and the closing phenylalanine or tryptophan. The D gene is left open where the match is weak. Clone size is shown for a subset of rows, as once, few, many or a class of expanded clone.

clone_size,v_call,j_call,d_call,cdr3_nt,cdr3_aa
few,TRBV5-1,TRBJ2-3,-,TGCGCCAGCAGCTTGGAAAGCCTAGACACAGATACGCAGTATTTT,CASSLESLDTDTQYF
-,TRBV5-1,TRBJ2-7,-,TGCGCCAGCAGCTTACGAGGTTTGGGGGGCTTCGGATCCTACGAGCAGTACTTC,CASSLRGLGGFGSYEQYF
-,TRBV5-4,TRBJ2-7,TRBD2,TGTGCCAGCAGCTTGGGTCTGGGAGGGCTCTACGAGCAGTACTTC,CASSLGLGGLYEQYF
-,TRBV6-5,TRBJ1-1,-,TGTGCCAGCAGGAGCACAGTGAACACTGAAGCTTTCTTT,CASRSTVNTEAFF
once,TRBV30,TRBJ2-1,-,TGTGCCTGGAGTGTCTTTGGGGAGCAGTTCTTC,CAWSVFGEQFF
once,TRBV9,TRBJ1-5,-,TGTGCCAGCAGCGTAGACGAAGGTCAGCCCCAGCATTTT,CASSVDEGQPQHF
-,TRBV6-1,TRBJ2-5,-,TGTGCCAGCAGGTTGACCGGGACATACAAAGAGACCCAGTACTTC,CASRLTGTYKETQYF
few,TRBV7-9,TRBJ1-2,-,TGTGCCAGCAGCCGAGGACAGAACTATGGCTACACCTTC,CASSRGQNYGYTF
-,TRBV29-1,TRBJ2-7,-,TGCAGCGGACGAACTGGGGACCGGCAGTACTTC,CSGRTGDRQYF
-,TRBV7-2,TRBJ1-4,-,TGTGCCAGCAGCTTAGGCGTAACGAGCGGATATAATGAAAAACTGTTTTTT,CASSLGVTSGYNEKLFF
-,TRBV27,TRBJ2-7,-,TGTGCCAGCATGCGGGACGGGAGCTCCTACGAGCAGTACTTC,CASMRDGSSYEQYF
-,TRBV29-1,TRBJ2-7,-,TGCAGCGTTGAAGATCCCGAGGGTCCCAATTACGAGCAGTACTTC,CSVEDPEGPNYEQYF
-,TRBV11-1,TRBJ2-7,-,TGTGCCAGCAGCTCCTACTACGAGCAGTACTTC,CASSSYYEQYF
-,TRBV10-2,TRBJ2-1,-,TGCGCCAGCAGGGCCGATGAGCAGTTCTTC,CASRADEQFF
-,TRBV28,TRBJ2-7,TRBD2,TGTGCCAGCAGTTTGGCGGGAGAATACGAGCAGTACTTC,CASSLAGEYEQYF
-,TRBV5-1,TRBJ2-2,TRBD1,TGCGCCAGCAGCCTAAGACAGGGGGTTCATCGGGAGCTGTTTTTT,CASSLRQGVHRELFF
-,TRBV10-2,TRBJ2-3,-,TGCGCCAGCAGAACAGACAGTGGAGCGCAGTATTTT,CASRTDSGAQYF
-,TRBV27,TRBJ1-5,-,TGTGCCAGCAGTTTTTTAGCCCCTCATGGACTTTATAGCAATCAGCCCCAGCATTTT,CASSFLAPHGLYSNQPQHF
-,TRBV28,TRBJ1-4,TRBD1,TGTGCCAGCAGTTTCAGCGGGACAGCTAATGAAAAACTGTTTTTT,CASSFSGTANEKLFF
-,TRBV9,TRBJ1-6,-,TGTGCCAGCAGCGTAGTCCCCGGTTCACCCCTCCACTTT,CASSVVPGSPLHF
-,TRBV19,TRBJ1-5,-,TGTGCCAGTAGTATCTACAGGGTCAATCAGCCCCAGCATTTT,CASSIYRVNQPQHF
-,TRBV29-1,TRBJ2-3,TRBD1,TGCAGCGTTGAAGGAGGGGCAGGGGGCGCGGGGGATACGCAGTATTTT,CSVEGGAGGAGDTQYF
-,TRBV5-4,TRBJ2-2,TRBD2,TGTGCCAGCAGCCCACCCCTAGCGGGAGGAACCGGGGAGCTGTTTTTT,CASSPPLAGGTGELFF
-,TRBV6-5,TRBJ2-7,TRBD2,TGTGCCAGCAGCACAAGACTAGCGGGAGGGTACGAGCAGTACTTC,CASSTRLAGGYEQYF
few,TRBV28,TRBJ1-1,-,TGTGCCAGCAGACCCGAGGGCTTGGGGATTGAAGCTTTCTTT,CASRPEGLGIEAFF
-,TRBV2,TRBJ2-7,TRBD1,TGTGCCAGCAGTGATTCGGGTGGCTTGGGACAGTGGACCTACGAGCAGTACTTC,CASSDSGGLGQWTYEQYF
-,TRBV5-1,TRBJ2-7,TRBD1,TGCGCCAGCAGCTTGGGGTACAGGGGCTACGAGCAGTACTTC,CASSLGYRGYEQYF
-,TRBV10-2,TRBJ2-7,TRBD1,TGCGCCAGCAGGAGACAGGGCCTCTACGAGCAGTACTTC,CASRRQGLYEQYF
-,TRBV19,TRBJ2-1,TRBD2,TGTGCCAGTCGGAGGGCTAGCGGGGGGAACAATGAGCAGTTCTTC,CASRRASGGNNEQFF
-,TRBV7-2,TRBJ2-7,-,TGTGCCAGCAGCTTTGGGGCTATTAGGGCGAGTCGGCAGTACTTC,CASSFGAIRASRQYF
-,TRBV29-1,TRBJ2-1,-,TGCAGCGTTGAAGATGGGTGGCTAGGGAATGAGCAGTTCTTC,CSVEDGWLGNEQFF
-,TRBV27,TRBJ1-5,TRBD1,TGTGCCAGCAGTTTATGGGCGACAGGGGCCCTCGGTCAGCCCCAGCATTTT,CASSLWATGALGQPQHF
-,TRBV12-5,TRBJ2-7,-,TGTGCTAGTGGTTTGTCCGGGACTCCAGCCTACGAGCAGTACTTC,CASGLSGTPAYEQYF
once,TRBV30,TRBJ2-7,-,TGTGCCTGGAGCACAGGGACTGACGAGCAGTACTTC,CAWSTGTDEQYF
few,TRBV5-1,TRBJ1-2,-,TGCGCCAGCAGCTTGGAAAACGCAGTTTATGGCTACACCTTC,CASSLENAVYGYTF
-,TRBV6-1,TRBJ2-7,-,TGTGCCAGCACACAGGGCTACGAGCAGTACTTC,CASTQGYEQYF
-,TRBV6-4,TRBJ2-4,-,TGTGCCAGCAGCCGAAGCCAGGGAAACATTCAGTACTTC,CASSRSQGNIQYF